The source of this T cell receptor beta chain is a study of cytomegalovirus exposure and HLA in healthy donors. This clone has just a few counts. No antigen is known for it. Study results and caveats: TCR beta chain V- and J-gene trimming was linked, in a later analysis, to a missense variant in DCLRE1C. In an earlier analysis, about 87% or about 30%: the productive usage of most TCR beta V segments.

The PCR had 60 Vbeta and 13 Jbeta primers. The table came from immunoSEQ multiplex PCR; TCRdb's copy has only in-frame clones and leaves some out. The sample consists of about 130,000 clones, roughly 78% of them appearing once. Looked up from germline, CDR1 is MNHEY and CDR2 is SVGAGI. Trimming shortened V by 6 bases and J by 2 bases, and 14 bases separated the two germline ends. The CDR3 consists of 14 residues. The sample comprised PBMCs. This TCR came from a man aged 25-45 years in good health and CMV-seronegative. The V gene is TRBV6-5, the J gene TRBJ2-7, with D perhaps matching TRBD1 (6 bases). For the CDR3, the DNA is TGTGCCAGCAGCCGAACAGGGAGCACCTACGAGCAGTACTTC. Translated: CASSRTGSTYEQYF.